The next 26 T cell receptor beta chains were all read from a single sample in a study of cytomegalovirus exposure and HLA in healthy donors. TCRdb keeps only in-frame clones here, not all; method: immunoSEQ multiplex PCR. Of approximately 100,000 clones listed, roughly nine tenths are singletons. The sample consisted of PBMCs. The receptor source for this set is a woman aged 18-30 years in good health and CMV-seropositive.

V usage is TRBV10-3 and J usage is TRBJ2-7; the D gene is possibly TRBD1 (5 bases). With 6 bases removed from V and 3 bases from J, the gap between germline ends came to 6 bases. This CDR3 contains 11 residues. Germline V CDR1 and CDR2: ENHRY, SYGVKD. Written as DNA, the CDR3 is TGTGCCATCAGACAGGACTACGAGCAGTACTTC. Its protein is CAIRQDYEQYF.

This sequence joins TRBV27 and TRBJ2-7, with a possible D match to TRBD1 (6 bases). Trimming removed 3 bases from V and 3 bases from J, with 15 bases in between. CDR3 length: 15 residues. Germline V CDR1 and CDR2: MNHEY, SMNVEV (reference sequence). The CDR3 DNA reads as TGTGCCAGCAGTTTCAGGGGCCAACCCCGCTACGAGCAGTACTTC. The encoded protein is CASSFRGQPRYEQYF.

The rearrangement joins TRBV27 to TRBJ1-5; D possibly corresponds to TRBD1 (6 bases). Per the germline V gene, CDR1 is MNHEY and CDR2 is SMNVEV (reference sequence). V lost 3 bases and J lost 7, with 10 bases in between. This CDR3 spans 13 amino acids. CDR3 DNA: TGTGCCAGCAGTTTCAGGGGAGGGCAGCCCCAGCATTTT. Its translation is CASSFRGGQPQHF.

The rearrangement joins TRBV6-5 to TRBJ2-2; 7 nucleotides agree with TRBD1. The germline V gene has CDR1 MNHEY and CDR2 SVGAGI. This CDR3 spans 14 amino acids. Germline trimming cut 11 bases from V and 1 base from J; bases unmatched to any gene: 7. CDR3 loop: CAGRRDRNTGELFF. CDR3 in DNA: TGTGCCGGCCGAAGGGACAGGAACACCGGGGAGCTGTTTTTT.

The chain combines TRBV5-4 with TRBJ1-2; D may be TRBD1 (6 bases). The V gene's germline CDR1 is SGHNT and CDR2 YYREEE (reference sequence). V lost 7 bases, J lost 8 bases, and 18 bases lay in between. The CDR3 has 13 residues. CDR3 nucleotides: TGTGCCAGCCCATCCCGGGACATTCAAGGCTACACCTTC. It translates to CASPSRDIQGYTF.

This clone occurred once. This chain joins TRBV27 and TRBJ2-1, with 7 bases identical to TRBD2. Trimming removed 10 bases from V and 10 bases from J; junction bases left unmatched: 7. Germline CDR1 and CDR2: MNHEY and SMNVEV (reference sequence). The CDR3 loop spans 11 amino acids. CDR3 sequence reads: CATEGRGEQFF. For the CDR3, the DNA is TGTGCCACAGAGGGGAGGGGCGAGCAGTTCTTC.

The genes are TRBV10-3 and TRBJ2-3; no clear D. CDR1 and CDR2 from the germline V gene are ENHRY and SYGVKD. V was shortened by 2 bases and J by 2 bases, with 5 bases between the two germline ends. The CDR3 has 13 amino acids. CDR3 in amino acids: CAISEGPTDTQYF. The CDR3 DNA sequence: TGTGCCATCAGTGAGGGGCCCACAGATACGCAGTATTTT.

V and J are TRBV5-1 and TRBJ1-4, with D unresolved. Germline CDR1 and CDR2: SGHRS and YFSETQ. The V end lost 0 bases, the J end lost 0 bases, and 6 bases lay between the germline ends. CDR3 length: 15 residues. The DNA for the CDR3 is TGCGCCAGCAGCTTGGGGCCAGCAACTAATGAAAAACTGTTTTTT. Its protein is CASSLGPATNEKLFF.

The V call is TRBV27, the J call TRBJ2-2; the match to TRBD2 covers 11 bases. This CDR3 is built from 17 residues. Germline V gene sequence: CDR1 MNHEY, CDR2 SMNVEV (reference sequence). The ends lost 5 bases at V and 1 base at J; junction bases unmatched: 6. CDR3 amino acids: CASSDQGTSGNTGELFF. In DNA form, the CDR3 reads TGTGCCAGCAGTGACCAGGGGACTAGCGGGAACACCGGGGAGCTGTTTTTT.

V and J are TRBV9 and TRBJ2-3, with 11 bases matching TRBD2. This CDR3 region has 18 residues. Germline V CDR1 and CDR2: SGDLS, YYNGEE. The V segment lost 0 bases and the J segment 7 bases; nucleotides outside the gene matches: 13. As DNA, the CDR3 is TGTGCCAGCAGCGTAGACGTAGCGGGGGGGCCAATTTCATATACGCAGTATTTT. Protein sequence: CASSVDVAGGPISYTQYF. The whole variable domain, remainder taken from reference TRBV9 and TRBJ2-3, is DSGVTQTPKHLITATGQRVTLRCSPRSGDLSVYWYQQSLDQGLQFLIQYYNGEERAKGNILERFSAQQFPDLHSELNLSSLELGDSALYFCASSVDVAGGPISYTQYFGPGTRLTVL.

The rearrangement links TRBV5-1 to TRBJ1-1; D unresolved. The CDR3 sequence is 13 residues long. CDR1 and CDR2 from the germline V gene are SGHRS and YFSETQ. Trimming removed 0 bases at V and 4 bases at J, with 7 bases between. The CDR3 bases are TGCGCCAGCAGCTTGGGGGCTGGCACTGAAGCTTTCTTT. It encodes CASSLGAGTEAFF.

The chain carries TRBV5-4 and TRBJ2-7; 7 bases fit TRBD1. Germline-derived CDR1 and CDR2 are SGHNT and YYREEE (reference sequence). V was pared by 3 bases and J by 4 bases, with 4 bases of the junction left unmatched. This CDR3 is 13 amino acids long. The CDR3 is CASSSGGGYEQYV. CDR3 nucleotide sequence: TGTGCCAGCAGCTCAGGGGGTGGGTACGAGCAGTACGTC.

The chain couples TRBV7-9 to TRBJ2-3; TRBD1 might be the D (8 bases). Germline loops: CDR1 SEHNR, CDR2 FQNEAQ (reference sequence). This CDR3 is 18 amino acids long. V gave up 3 bases and J gave up 2 bases, with 21 bases separating them. CDR3 residues: CASSFLLETGGVTDTQYF. The CDR3 coding sequence is TGTGCCAGCAGCTTCCTGCTCGAAACAGGGGGGGTCACAGATACGCAGTATTTT. The whole variable domain, filled in from reference TRBV7-9 and TRBJ2-3, reads DTGVSQNPRHKITKRGQNVTFRCDPISEHNRLYWYRQTLGQGPEFLTYFQNEAQLEKSRLLSDRFSAERPKGSFSTLEIQRTEQGDSAMYLCASSFLLETGGVTDTQYFGPGTRLTVL.

V usage is TRBV13 and J usage is TRBJ2-1; 7 bases align to TRBD2. CDR1 PRHDT and CDR2 FYEKMQ come from the germline V gene (reference sequence). The CDR3 runs 13 residues. The V segment lost 3 bases and the J segment 9 bases; nucleotides outside the gene matches: 5. Here the CDR3 reads CASSFGLVGEQFF. CDR3 nucleotides: TGTGCCAGCAGCTTTGGACTAGTTGGTGAGCAGTTCTTC.

This clone is a singleton in its sample. The chain combines TRBV6-4 with TRBJ2-3; 9 positions agree with TRBD2. Germline-derived CDR1 and CDR2 are MRHNA and SNTAGT. The CDR3 spans 15 residues. With 3 bases clipped from V and 1 base from J, the junction kept 2 bases outside the gene matches. Here the CDR3 reads CASSEKRGGTDTQYF. CDR3 bases: TGTGCCAGCAGTGAGAAGCGGGGGGGCACAGATACGCAGTATTTT.

This clone appeared once. The chain is built from TRBV2 and TRBJ2-3, with a possible D match to TRBD1 (5 bases). The CDR3 is 15 residues long. Trimming cost V 10 bases and J 0 bases, with 17 bases left between them. CDR1 and CDR2 from the germline V gene are SNHLY and FYNNEI. The CDR3 DNA reads as TGTGCCACCAAATCCAGGGCTACTAGCACAGATACGCAGTATTTT. Translating gives CATKSRATSTDTQYF.

V is TRBV6-5 and J is TRBJ2-7, with a possible D match to TRBD2 (6 bases). V lost 5 bases and J 5 bases, leaving 13 bases between the germline ends. Germline lookup yields CDR1 MNHEY and CDR2 SVGAGI. The CDR3 runs 13 residues. The CDR3 loop reads CASSQPEGNEQYF. CDR3 nucleotide sequence: TGTGCCAGCAGTCAGCCGGAGGGGAACGAGCAGTACTTC.

The chain has TRBV28 and TRBJ2-2; 11 positions match TRBD1. CDR1 is MDHEN, CDR2 SYDVKM, per germline. The CDR3 runs to 17 residues. Unmatched junction bases numbered 15, after V lost 8 bases and J lost 7 bases. The CDR3 DNA follows: TGTGCCAGCTTAACCCACCTAGGACAGGGGGCGGACGGGGAGCTGTTTTTT. Its protein product is CASLTHLGQGADGELFF.

The rearrangement joins TRBV2 to TRBJ1-5; D uncertain. Germline loops: CDR1 SNHLY, CDR2 FYNNEI. This CDR3 has 17 amino acids. V lost 2 bases, J lost 2 bases, and 16 bases lay in between. The CDR3 nucleotides read TGTGCCAGCAGTGAAACGAAGGCCCAAGGAGGCAATCAGCCCCAGCATTTT. Translated: CASSETKAQGGNQPQHF.

This sequence joins TRBV5-6 and TRBJ1-2, with D unclear. CDR1 and CDR2 (germline): SGHDT, YYEEEE. Trimming took 4 bases from V and 8 from J, leaving 27 bases between them. The CDR3 covers 17 residues. CDR3 sequence (DNA): TGTGCCAGCAGCCGCGGAGGAGCTGACATCTTGGTGGGCGGCTACACCTTC. Protein product: CASSRGGADILVGGYTF.

CDR3 loop: CASSPQGGQRNYGYTF. The CDR3 DNA is TGCGCCAGCAGTCCCCAGGGGGGACAGAGGAACTATGGCTACACCTTC. The chain links TRBV23-1 to TRBJ1-2; 7 bases are shared with TRBD1. TRBV23-1 is flagged as an ORF with uncertain function. This CDR3 has 16 amino acids. V gave up 4 bases and J gave up 2 bases; unmatched junction bases: 10.

This chain links TRBV7-2 with TRBJ2-7, with 11 bases aligning to TRBD2. Germline CDR1 reads SGHTA; CDR2 reads FQGNSA. The CDR3 contains 15 residues. The trim removed 0 bases at V and 3 bases at J, leaving 1 base unmatched. CDR3 sequence: CASSLAGTSGYEQYV. In nucleotides, the CDR3 is TGTGCCAGCAGCTTAGCTGGGACTAGCGGCTACGAGCAGTACGTC.

This clone was found once. The chain is built from TRBV28 and TRBJ2-5, with no clear D. V shed 8 bases and J shed 2 bases, with 9 bases lying between them. CDR1 is MDHEN, CDR2 SYDVKM, per germline. The CDR3 has 12 residues. CDR3 sequence reads: CASGHIQETQYF. CDR3 in DNA: TGTGCCAGCGGGCACATACAAGAGACCCAGTACTTC.

The chain links TRBV11-3 to TRBJ2-3; D not certain. The CDR3 is 16 residues long. Germline V lookup: CDR1 SGHNT, CDR2 YENEEA. V was cut by 1 base and J by 2 bases, with 13 bases left in between. Here the CDR3 reads CASSLGLVIDTDTQYF. In DNA, the CDR3 is TGTGCCAGCAGCTTAGGGCTCGTCATTGACACAGATACGCAGTATTTT.

Only one count was recorded for this clone. V usage is TRBV18 and J usage is TRBJ1-1; a possible D gene is TRBD1 (5 bases). Germline values: CDR1 KGHSH, CDR2 LQKENI. V was trimmed by 3 bases and J by 3 bases, leaving 14 bases between them. This CDR3 spans 15 amino acids. The CDR3: CASSPGSGRDTEAFF. In DNA form, the CDR3 reads TGTGCCAGCTCACCTGGCTCAGGGAGGGACACTGAAGCTTTCTTT.

This clone was found a few times. The V call is TRBV6-5, the J call TRBJ1-6; D is undetermined. V lost 6 bases, J lost 9 bases, and 18 bases lay in between. The CDR3 has 15 amino acids. Germline CDR1 and CDR2: MNHEY and SVGAGI. CDR3 in DNA: TGTGCCAGCAGCCCGAAGGCGGGTGGCGTTTCACCCCTCCACTTT. This gives the protein CASSPKAGGVSPLHF.